Detailed here is one TCR beta chain. This CDR3 has 14 amino acids. Germline CDR1 is SGHDN and CDR2 is FVKESK. The V and J ends lost 4 bases and 8 bases, in that order; junction bases with no gene match: 8. The data derive from a study of technical replicates of blood from a few donors. Assay: immunoSEQ multiplex PCR; the TCRdb copy retains only in-frame clones and omits some. The sample lists about 70,000 clones; just under 95% were seen once. The TCR was taken from a human donor in good health. The source material was T cells isolated from PBMCs. The chain recombines TRBV14 with TRBJ1-2, with TRBD1 matching 9 bases. This CDR3 reads CASSPRDRVFGYTF. The CDR3 region has the DNA TGTGCCAGCAGCCCAAGGGACAGGGTGTTCGGCTACACCTTC.